One and the same sample provided the 20 T cell receptor beta chains below, sequenced in a study of early T cells in non-severe SARS-CoV-2 infection. TCRdb processed the 5' RACE reads anew with MiXCR; each CDR3 protein has one entry. The data contain approximately 20,000 distinct CDR3 sequences, about 5% of them singletons. Specimen: whole blood. These receptors all come from an adult who was a healthcare worker with PCR-confirmed SARS-CoV-2 infection or an uninfected control (not recorded which).

This clonotype was recorded at least ten times. This chain connects TRBV12-3 or TRBV12-4 to TRBJ2-7; D gene unclear. The V end was cut by 10 bases, the J end by 2 bases, with 18 bases between. The CDR3 contains 14 residues. The DNA for the CDR3 is TGTGCCACCTCCCTTGGTGACACGGCCTACGAGCAGTACTTC. The encoded protein is CATSLGDTAYEQYF.

This clonotype was counted ten times or more. The chain employs TRBV5-6 and TRBJ1-2; D ambiguous. Trimming shortened V by 2 bases and J by 9 bases, and 14 bases separated the two germline ends. From germline, CDR1 is SGHDT and CDR2 YYEEEE. This CDR3 has 13 residues. The CDR3 loop reads CASSLGAGKSYTF. The CDR3 DNA sequence: TGTGCCAGCAGCTTAGGCGCGGGGAAGAGCTACACCTTC.

The chain employs TRBV30 and TRBJ1-1; D not certain. With 5 bases removed from V and 8 bases from J, the gap between germline ends came to 18 bases. CDR3 length equals 13 residues. Germline CDR1 reads GTSNPN; CDR2 reads SVGIG (reference sequence). CDR3 in amino acids: CAWVPRGLREAFF. CDR3 DNA sequence: TGTGCCTGGGTCCCCCGGGGATTGAGGGAAGCTTTCTTT.

This clonotype was observed at least ten times. The gene calls are TRBV19 and TRBJ1-2; maybe TRBD1 (5 bases). Germline CDR1 LNHDA, CDR2 SQIVND (reference sequence). There are 12 residues in the CDR3. Trimming took 10 bases from V and 2 from J, leaving 11 bases between them. This CDR3 reads CAISGGNYGYTF. Here the CDR3 DNA reads TGTGCCATCTCCGGGGGAAACTATGGCTACACCTTC.

This clonotype was counted many times. This rearrangement joins TRBV12-3 or TRBV12-4 to TRBJ1-5, with 8 nucleotides matching TRBD1. V gave up 4 bases and J gave up 4 bases; unmatched junction bases: 3. The CDR3 length is 14 residues. The CDR3 DNA reads as TGTGCCAGCAGTTCGGGACAGGAAAATCAGCCCCAGCATTTT. This encodes CASSSGQENQPQHF.

The chain is built from TRBV6-1 and TRBJ2-3; TRBD2 agrees at 14 bases. Per germline, CDR1 MNHNS and CDR2 SASEGT. The V and J ends lost 9 bases and 0 bases, in that order; junction bases with no gene match: 8. The CDR3 runs to 17 residues. For the CDR3, the DNA is TGTGCCAGTACAGACGGACTAGCGGGGGGTAGCACAGATACGCAGTATTTT. It specifies CASTDGLAGGSTDTQYF.

The sample holds many counts of this clonotype. The chain employs TRBV12-3 or TRBV12-4 and TRBJ1-2, with 7 bases identical to TRBD1. The ends lost 2 bases at V and 3 bases at J; junction bases unmatched: 6. The CDR3 consists of 15 residues. CDR3 amino acids: CASSLPRQGDYGYTF. The CDR3 DNA reads TGTGCCAGCAGTTTACCCCGACAGGGTGACTATGGCTACACCTTC.

This clonotype was seen ten or more times. V and J are TRBV2 and TRBJ2-3, with D possibly matching TRBD2 (6 bases). Germline-derived CDR1 and CDR2 are SNHLY and FYNNEI. V was pared by 3 bases and J by 4 bases, with 14 bases between. This CDR3 has 15 amino acids. Written as DNA, the CDR3 is TGTGCCAGCAGTGATGGGACTCTCAGGGCAGATACGCAGTATTTT. Translating gives CASSDGTLRADTQYF. The entire variable domain, with the rest obtained from reference TRBV2 and TRBJ2-3, is as follows: EPEVTQTPSHQVTQMGQEVILRCVPISNHLYFYWYRQILGQKVEFLVSFYNNEISEKSEIFDDQFSVERPDGSNFTLKIRSTKLEDSAMYFCASSDGTLRADTQYFGPGTRLTVL.

The sample holds a few counts of this clonotype. V usage is TRBV20-1 and J usage is TRBJ2-3, with 12 positions matching TRBD1. CDR1 and CDR2 from the germline V gene are DFQATT and SNEGSKA (reference sequence). V lost 1 base, J lost 2 bases, and 7 bases stayed unmatched. This CDR3 has 17 residues. Written as DNA, the CDR3 is TGCAGTGCTAGAGCTCCACCGGGACAGGGGGCCACAGATACGCAGTATTTT. Translated: CSARAPPGQGATDTQYF.

This clonotype is medium-sized in the sample. V is TRBV27 and J is TRBJ2-3; D is unresolved. Germline-derived CDR1 and CDR2 are MNHEY and SMNVEV (reference sequence). Between the trimmed V and J ends, which lost 4 bases and 1 base, there was a span of 12 bases. The CDR3 consists of 15 residues. The CDR3 nucleotides read TGTGCCAGCAGTTACGAAGGAGTACGCACAGATACGCAGTATTTT. Protein product: CASSYEGVRTDTQYF.

The table lists this clonotype with many counts. The rearrangement links TRBV11-2 to TRBJ2-3; no definite D call. The CDR3 sequence is 13 residues long. V dropped 6 bases and J dropped 5 bases, with 12 bases sitting between them. The V gene's germline CDR1 is SGHAT and CDR2 FQNNGV. Here the CDR3 reads CASSFTPQDTQYF. CDR3 bases: TGTGCCAGCAGTTTTACCCCCCAAGATACGCAGTATTTT.

The sample holds a few counts of this clonotype. The chain combines TRBV24-1 with TRBJ2-2, with D unclear. From germline, CDR1 is KGHDR and CDR2 SFDVKD. V shed 5 bases and J shed 0 bases, with 3 bases lying between them. This CDR3 spans 13 amino acids. In DNA form, the CDR3 reads TGTGCCACCAGTGGAGCGAACACCGGGGAGCTGTTTTTT. Encoded protein: CATSGANTGELFF.

This clonotype showed up just a few times. The DNA for the CDR3 is TGCGCCAGCAGCCAACTAGCGGGTAACTACAATGAGCAGTTCTTC. Protein sequence: CASSQLAGNYNEQFF. This rearrangement joins TRBV4-3 to TRBJ2-1, with 8 bases lining up with TRBD2. The length of the CDR3 is 15 residues. The germline V gene has CDR1 LGHNA and CDR2 YSLEER. V was clipped by 2 bases and J by 3 bases; unmatched bases: 3.

This clonotype showed up many times. The chain uses TRBV11-2 and TRBJ1-5; D not resolved. From germline, CDR1 is SGHAT and CDR2 FQNNGV. V lost 0 bases and J lost 1, with 7 bases in between. The length of the CDR3 is 15 residues. CDR3 loop: CASSLEGESNQPQHF. In nucleotides, the CDR3 is TGTGCCAGCAGCTTAGAGGGTGAGAGCAATCAGCCCCAGCATTTT.

Notes on this clonotype: A much larger clone is a single base away; this may be a read error. J is TRBJ1-2 and V is TRBV3-1, with 8 bases lining up with TRBD1. Per germline, CDR1 LGHDT and CDR2 YNNKEL (reference sequence). The CDR3 extends over 16 amino acids. CDR3 DNA: TGTACCAGCAGCCAAGAAACCTCAGGGGGCAGCTATGGCTACACCTTC. It translates to CTSSQETSGGSYGYTF.

This clonotype was found many times. V gene TRBV29-1 combines with J gene TRBJ2-7; 10 positions agree with TRBD1. V lost 7 bases and J lost 2; bases outside the gene matches: 2. This CDR3 spans 12 amino acids. CDR1 is SQVTM, CDR2 ANQGSEA, per germline. CDR3: CSAGTGAYEQYF. Written as DNA, the CDR3 is TGCAGCGCCGGGACAGGGGCCTACGAGCAGTACTTC.

This clonotype was detected many times. The chain couples TRBV6-5 to TRBJ1-2, with TRBD1 matching over 8 bases. The CDR3 has 14 residues. The germline CDR1 and CDR2 sequences are MNHEY and SVGAGI. Trimming took 6 bases from V and 6 from J; bases not matched to a gene: 9. The CDR3 spells CASRARGLSDGYTF. The CDR3 nucleotides read TGTGCCAGCAGGGCCAGGGGGCTTTCGGATGGCTACACCTTC.

This clonotype was observed at least ten times. This sequence joins TRBV5-1 and TRBJ2-1, with TRBD1 matching 8 bases. The germline gives CDR1 SGHRS, CDR2 YFSETQ. V lost 3 bases, J lost 7 bases, and 3 bases stayed unmatched. This CDR3 has 13 amino acids. DNA of the CDR3: TGCGCCAGCAGCTCGGGACAGGTTAATGAGCAGTTCTTC. It yields the protein CASSSGQVNEQFF.

V is TRBV11-2 and J is TRBJ1-6, with D hard to call. Germline loops: CDR1 SGHAT, CDR2 FQNNGV. There are 11 residues in the CDR3. The V end lost 0 bases, the J end lost 10 bases, and 1 base lay between the germline ends. CDR3 loop: CASSLDSPLHF. CDR3 bases: TGTGCCAGCAGCTTAGACTCACCCCTCCACTTT.

The rearrangement uses TRBV11-2 and TRBJ2-1, with D possibly matching TRBD1 (5 bases). Per the germline V gene, CDR1 is SGHAT and CDR2 is FQNNGV. V was pared by 5 bases and J by 4 bases, with 9 bases between. This CDR3 has 13 amino acids. CDR3 bases: TGTGCCAGCAGCCCAGGACAATACAATGAGCAGTTCTTC. This gives the protein CASSPGQYNEQFF.